A selection of T cell receptor beta chains follows, all from one sample in a study of blood T cell repertoires in COVID-19. Assay: immunoSEQ multiplex PCR; the TCRdb copy retains only in-frame clones and omits some. The sample records 300,000 to 450,000 clones, approximately 89% being singletons. The sequenced material came from peripheral blood. The receptor set was obtained from an older woman with COVID-19, enrolled during active disease. Each CDR3 is given with its conserved first and last residue. Each record gives: clone size, V gene, D gene, J gene, CDR3 DNA, CDR3 protein. The D gene is left open where the match is weak. Some rows mark clone size as missing; the rest say once, few, many or name a class of expanded clone.

.,TRBV13,TRBD1,TRBJ1-1,TGTGCCAGCAGCCTACCGGGACAGAGAGACACTGAAGCTTTCTTT,CASSLPGQRDTEAFF
.,TRBV27,TRBD1,TRBJ2-2,TGTGCCAGCAGTATACGCGGACAGGGAAGGTCGAACACCGGGGAGCTGTTTTTT,CASSIRGQGRSNTGELFF
.,TRBV2,.,TRBJ1-6,TGTGCCAGCAGTTCCACGAGGAGAGATAATTCACCCCTCCACTTT,CASSSTRRDNSPLHF
.,TRBV28,.,TRBJ1-5,TGTGCCAGCAGTTTTCGACAGATAAATCAGCCCCAGCATTTT,CASSFRQINQPQHF
.,TRBV19,.,TRBJ2-5,TGTGCCAGTAGTATATGGCATCAAGAGACCCAGTACTTC,CASSIWHQETQYF
.,TRBV7-9,.,TRBJ1-2,TGTGCCAGCAGCTTAGCGCTGGCGGAACAATATGGCTACACCTTC,CASSLALAEQYGYTF
.,TRBV3-1/TRBV3-2,TRBD2,TRBJ2-5,TGTGCCAGCAGCCAACCACGGGGGGGCAAAGAGACCCAGTACTTC,CASSQPRGGKETQYF
.,TRBV9,.,TRBJ2-5,TGTGCCAGCAGCACCCGTTTGGGCAGGGATGCGACCCAGTACTTC,CASSTRLGRDATQYF
.,TRBV18,.,TRBJ1-2,TGTGCCAGCTCACCAATGACGGACAGTAACTATGGCTACACCTTC,CASSPMTDSNYGYTF
.,TRBV7-6,.,TRBJ1-3,TGTGCCAGCAGCCGGGGCGGGGGTAGCCCTGGAAACACCATATATTTT,CASSRGGGSPGNTIYF
.,TRBV7-8,.,TRBJ1-5,TGTGCCAGCAGCTTAGATTTAGAGCCCTATCAGCCCCAGCATTTT,CASSLDLEPYQPQHF
.,TRBV9,TRBD1,TRBJ2-7,TGTGCCAGCAGCCCCCGGACAGGGTATATGTACGAGCAGTACTTC,CASSPRTGYMYEQYF
.,TRBV28,.,TRBJ1-5,TGTGCCAGCAGTTCAGGACTGTATCAGCCCCAGCATTTT,CASSSGLYQPQHF
.,TRBV15,.,TRBJ1-3,TGTGGGAGCCGGGACACCGACTCTGGAAACACCATATATTTT,CGSRDTDSGNTIYF
.,TRBV19,.,TRBJ2-5,TGTGCCAGTAGTGTACAGGACCCCCAAGAGACCCAGTACTTC,CASSVQDPQETQYF
.,TRBV7-8,.,TRBJ1-1,TGTGCCAGCAGCCGAATCATGAACACTGAAGCTTTCTTT,CASSRIMNTEAFF
once,TRBV2,TRBD1,TRBJ1-2,TGTGCCAGCAGTCTGGGACAGAACTATGGCTACACCTTC,CASSLGQNYGYTF
.,TRBV7-9,.,TRBJ2-3,TGTGCCAGCAGCACGGGACATTTCACAGATACGCAGTATTTT,CASSTGHFTDTQYF
once,TRBV27,.,TRBJ1-3,TGTGCCAGCAGTGCAGGGATTGGAAACACCATATATTTT,CASSAGIGNTIYF
.,TRBV2,.,TRBJ1-6,TGTGCCAGCAGTAGTCAGCGCTCACCCCTCCACTTT,CASSSQRSPLHF
.,TRBV7-2,TRBD1,TRBJ2-7,TGTGCCAGCAGCTCTGGCCGGACAGGGGAATCTTACGAGCAGTACTTC,CASSSGRTGESYEQYF
.,TRBV19,TRBD1,TRBJ1-5,TGTGCCACACGGACAGGGGGAAGTCAGCCCCAGCATTTT,CATRTGGSQPQHF
.,TRBV5-4,.,TRBJ1-2,TGTGCCAGCCGTCCCGCAGGGACTTTAGCTGGCTACACCTTC,CASRPAGTLAGYTF
.,TRBV7-9,.,TRBJ2-1,TGTGCCAGCAGCTCAGGGGGGATCTTCAATGAGCAGTTCTTC,CASSSGGIFNEQFF
.,TRBV2,TRBD1,TRBJ1-1,TGTGCCAGCAAAGCTAGGACAGGGTCGGGGACTGAAGCTTTCTTT,CASKARTGSGTEAFF
once,TRBV7-3,TRBD2,TRBJ2-1,TGTGCCAGCAGCTTAGCGGGGGTAGGGTACAATGAGCAGTTCTTC,CASSLAGVGYNEQFF
.,TRBV5-4,.,TRBJ2-2,TGTGCCAGCAGCTTGGCGGGACTCTCCGGGGAGCTGTTTTTT,CASSLAGLSGELFF
.,TRBV30,.,TRBJ1-1,TGTGCCTGGAGTGTAAGTGGTAGCCCGTCGAAAGCTTTCTTT,CAWSVSGSPSKAFF
once,TRBV19,TRBD2,TRBJ2-3,TGTGCCAGCGGGGGGTGGTCCAACACAGATACGCAGTATTTT,CASGGWSNTDTQYF
.,TRBV3-1/TRBV3-2,TRBD2,TRBJ2-1,TGTGCCAGCAGCCCGGGGGGTAACCAGTTCTTC,CASSPGGNQFF
.,TRBV9,TRBD1,TRBJ2-4,TGTGCCAGCAGCCCATGGACAGGGGAAAACATTCAGTACTTC,CASSPWTGENIQYF
few,TRBV5-1,.,TRBJ1-2,TGCGCCAGCAGCTCGGACCAGGGGCTCGGTGGCTACACCTTC,CASSSDQGLGGYTF
.,TRBV19,TRBD1,TRBJ1-1,TGTGCCAGTAGTAGGACAGGGCGCGCTGAAGCTTTCTTT,CASSRTGRAEAFF
.,TRBV11-2,.,TRBJ2-2,TGTGCCAGCAGCCCAGGAGGCCGCACTCGGACCGGGGAGCTGTTTTTT,CASSPGGRTRTGELFF
.,TRBV6-1,TRBD2,TRBJ2-5,TGTGCCAGCAGTGAACGGAGGACTAGCGGGGGTGGGCCGGAGACCCAGTACTTC,CASSERRTSGGGPETQYF
.,TRBV7-2,.,TRBJ1-1,TGTGCCAGCAGCTTAGCCCCTGGGCAGGGCGAGGAAGCTTTCTTT,CASSLAPGQGEEAFF
.,TRBV14,.,TRBJ1-6,TGTGCCAGCAGCCGCGACTGGGATTCACCCCTCCACTTT,CASSRDWDSPLHF
few,TRBV10-3,.,TRBJ1-2,TGTGCCATCAGTGAGTCGTCCGACTATGGCTACACCTTC,CAISESSDYGYTF
.,TRBV6-4,.,TRBJ1-5,TGTGCCAGCAGTCGCACACTAGGGCAGCCCCAGCATTTT,CASSRTLGQPQHF
.,TRBV5-8,.,TRBJ2-7,TGTGCCAGCAGCTTGCGCAGGGGATACGAGCAGTACTTC,CASSLRRGYEQYF
.,TRBV5-1,TRBD2,TRBJ2-1,TGCGCCAGCAGCTTGGGGCTAGCGGGGGTCCTCTACAATGAGCAGTTCTTC,CASSLGLAGVLYNEQFF
.,TRBV5-6,.,TRBJ1-3,TGTGCCAGCAGCTCAGGAAGTCACTCTGGAAACACCATATATTTT,CASSSGSHSGNTIYF
.,TRBV19,.,TRBJ2-5,TGTGCCAGTAGCCAAGCATCGGTAGAGACCCAGTACTTC,CASSQASVETQYF
once,TRBV7-2,.,TRBJ1-1,TGTGCCAGCAGCCCAGAGCTCGCGGGGGCGTATGAAGCTTTCTTT,CASSPELAGAYEAFF
.,TRBV5-6,TRBD1,TRBJ2-7,TGTGCCAGCAGCACTGGCCCGGGACAGGGCTACGAGCAGTACTTC,CASSTGPGQGYEQYF
.,TRBV15,.,TRBJ1-4,TGTGCCACCAGCGCCAACAGGGCTGAAAAACTGTTTTTT,CATSANRAEKLFF
.,TRBV6-1,TRBD1,TRBJ1-4,TGTGCCAGCAGTGTCTGGTCGGGGGCAGGGGGAGAAAAACTGTTTTTT,CASSVWSGAGGEKLFF
.,TRBV18,TRBD1,TRBJ1-1,TGTGCCAGCTCACCTGGACAGGTTCTTGCTGAAGCTTTCTTT,CASSPGQVLAEAFF
.,TRBV4-2,TRBD1,TRBJ2-7,TGTGCCAGCAGCCAACCCCAGGACAGGGACGAGCAGTACTTC,CASSQPQDRDEQYF
.,TRBV6-5,.,TRBJ2-7,TGTGCCAGCAACCGGGGGGCGGGTTACGAGCAGTACTTC,CASNRGAGYEQYF